Each of the 24 T cell receptor beta chains below was sequenced from the same sample in a study of T cells in Graves' hyperthyroidism and ophthalmopathy (dated by TCRdb to the late 2010s). The library was made by multiplex PCR. The reads were generated on an Illumina HiSeq 2000. TCR beta CDR3 regions were amplified from RNA transcripts. The TCR CDR3 was subjected to a first round of RT-PCR using the HTBI primer set and the Qiagen OneStep RT-PCR kit. TCRdb itself trimmed the public reads at Q25 with fastp, ran MiXCR and retained productive beta chains. Merged by CDR3 protein, the rows form single entries marked with the most common genes and DNA. Recorded for this sample are some 440,000 distinct CDR3 sequences; approximately 15% of them occurred a single time. The top ten hold 7.7% of the sample. The sequenced material came from blood. The receptors were sampled from a woman younger than 30 with Graves' hyperthyroidism.

This clonotype has only a few counts. J is TRBJ2-3 and V is TRBV7-3, with TRBD2 identical over 8 bases. V was clipped by 5 bases and J by 2 bases; unmatched bases: 3. This CDR3 spans 14 amino acids. CDR1 is SGHTA and CDR2 is FQGTGA in the germline V gene. The CDR3 region is CASSRGGPTDTQYF. The CDR3 nucleotides read TGTGCCAGCAGCCGGGGGGGCCCCACAGATACGCAGTATTTT.

This chain uses TRBV28 with TRBJ1-2; 8 nucleotides agree with TRBD1. V shed 5 bases and J 4 bases; nucleotides not matched to a gene: 6. Germline V gives CDR1 MDHEN, CDR2 SYDVKM. This CDR3 region has 14 residues. CDR3 protein: CASSAGQGVYGYTF. The CDR3 DNA reads as TGTGCCAGCAGTGCAGGACAGGGCGTCTATGGCTACACCTTC.

This clonotype was recorded at least ten times. V and J are TRBV28 and TRBJ2-5, with TRBD1 matching 9 bases. CDR1 is MDHEN and CDR2 is SYDVKM in the germline V gene. V was clipped by 6 bases and J by 1 base; unmatched bases: 6. CDR3 size: 15 residues. The CDR3: CASSLGTGFQETQYF. In DNA form, the CDR3 reads TGTGCCAGCAGCCTCGGGACAGGGTTCCAAGAGACCCAGTACTTC.

This clonotype was observed at least ten times. This chain joins TRBV27 and TRBJ2-2; 10 bases agree with TRBD1. This CDR3 comprises 22 residues. The J segment lost 0 bases and the V segment lost 5 bases, leaving 21 bases of the junction unmatched. Germline V gene sequence: CDR1 MNHEY, CDR2 SMNVEV (reference sequence). The CDR3 coding sequence is TGTGCCAGCAGTCCTACAACCTGGGACAGGGGCCAAATTAGGGCGAACACCGGGGAGCTGTTTTTT. Residues: CASSPTTWDRGQIRANTGELFF.

This clonotype showed up just a few times. V is TRBV19 and J is TRBJ2-1; the D call may be TRBD1 or TRBD2 (6 bases each). The CDR3 has 12 residues. Germline V gene sequence: CDR1 LNHDA, CDR2 SQIVND (reference sequence). V was trimmed by 10 bases and J by 10 bases, leaving 17 bases between them. CDR3 protein: CATTPGGTEQFF. CDR3 sequence (DNA): TGTGCCACCACCCCTGGGGGGACAGAGCAGTTCTTC. The variable domain in full, completed from reference TRBV19 and TRBJ2-1, reads DGGITQSPKYLFRKEGQNVTLSCEQNLNHDAMYWYRQDPGQGLRLIYYSQIVNDFQKGDIAEGYSVSREKKESFPLTVTSAQKNPTAFYLCATTPGGTEQFFGPGTRLTVL.

This clonotype was observed at least ten times. The V gene is TRBV4-1, the J gene TRBJ2-1, with TRBD1 matching 12 bases. This CDR3 has 17 amino acids. Germline CDR1 and CDR2: MGHRA and YSYEKL. After removal of 2 bases from V and 7 bases from J, the junction contained 9 bases not matched to a gene. The CDR3 nucleotides are TGCGCCAGCAGCCAATGGGGGGGGACAGGGGGCAAAAATGAGCAGTTCTTC. Translation: CASSQWGGTGGKNEQFF.

The rearrangement uses TRBV6-1 and TRBJ2-2; the D gene is possibly TRBD2 (5 bases). The CDR3 runs 15 residues. From germline, CDR1 is MNHNS and CDR2 SASEGT. Trimming removed 5 bases from V and 8 bases from J, with 18 bases in between. The DNA for the CDR3 is TGTGCCAGCAGTATCCAGAGCGGCGGTGGGGGGGAGCTGTTTTTT. Protein product: CASSIQSGGGGELFF.

This clonotype was seen a few times. The chain links TRBV6-1 to TRBJ2-2, with 11 bases fitting TRBD2. The V gene end was trimmed by 3 bases and the J gene end by 4 bases; junction bases not matched to a gene: 13. CDR3 length equals 19 residues. Per the germline V gene, CDR1 is MNHNS and CDR2 is SASEGT. The CDR3 spells CASSDPPLAGARGTGELFF. CDR3 bases: TGTGCCAGCAGTGACCCCCCACTAGCGGGAGCGAGGGGCACCGGGGAGCTGTTTTTT.

This clonotype was seen ten or more times. V usage is TRBV12-5 and J usage is TRBJ1-5; D is unresolved. The CDR3 length is 13 residues. The germline V and J ends were trimmed by 4 bases and 4 bases, with 8 bases remaining between them. CDR1 LGHNT and CDR2 FRNRAP come from the germline V gene. The CDR3 sequence is CASGWEKNQPQHF. As DNA, the CDR3 is TGTGCTAGTGGTTGGGAGAAAAATCAGCCCCAGCATTTT. Together with reference TRBV12-5 and TRBJ1-5, the CDR3 gives the full variable domain: DARVTQTPRHKVTEMGQEVTMRCQPILGHNTVFWYRQTMMQGLELLAYFRNRAPLDDSGMPKDRFSAEMPDATLATLKIQPSEPRDSAVYFCASGWEKNQPQHFGDGTRLSIL.

This clonotype came up many times. The chain uses TRBV11-2 and TRBJ2-2, with a tentative D call TRBD2 (6 bases). This CDR3 has 17 amino acids. From germline, CDR1 is SGHAT and CDR2 FQNNGV. The germline V and J ends were trimmed by 6 bases and 7 bases, with 24 bases remaining between them. CDR3 sequence (DNA): TGTGCCAGCAGTCTGTTAGGGAAGGCTAGCGTTCACGGGGAGCTGTTTTTT. It is translated as CASSLLGKASVHGELFF.

The chain combines TRBV12-3 or TRBV12-4 with TRBJ2-3; 10 positions agree with TRBD2. The CDR3 extends over 16 amino acids. V trimming: 6 bases; J trimming: 14 bases; junction bases outside the gene matches: 20. The chain's CDR3 is CASSQVTAGGPRGMYF. The CDR3 nucleotides are TGTGCCAGCAGCCAAGTTACAGCGGGAGGGCCGAGAGGAATGTATTTT.

This clonotype has only a few counts. The V and J genes are TRBV7-3 and TRBJ2-7; TRBD2 matches at 9 bases. V lost 1 base to trimming and J lost 0 bases; unmatched junction nucleotides: 1. Germline V lookup: CDR1 SGHTA, CDR2 FQGTGA. This CDR3 is 15 amino acids long. The chain's CDR3 is CASSLNSGSSYEQYF. DNA for the CDR3: TGTGCCAGCAGCTTAAATAGCGGGAGCTCCTACGAGCAGTACTTC. Filled out from reference TRBV7-3 and TRBJ2-7, the complete variable domain reads GAGVSQTPSNKVTEKGKYVELRCDPISGHTALYWYRQSLGQGPEFLIYFQGTGAADDSGLPNDRFFAVRPEGSVSTLKIQRTERGDSAVYLCASSLNSGSSYEQYFGPGTRLTVT.

This clonotype occurred many times. This chain joins TRBV5-1 and TRBJ2-5; 7 bases are shared with TRBD1. The germline CDR1 and CDR2 sequences are SGHRS and YFSETQ. Germline trimming cut 2 bases from V and 2 bases from J; bases unmatched to any gene: 3. CDR3 size: 14 residues. The CDR3 loop reads CASSLQGWQETQYF. CDR3 DNA: TGCGCCAGCAGCTTACAGGGGTGGCAAGAGACCCAGTACTTC.

The rearrangement links TRBV7-9 to TRBJ1-1; no reliable D call. Germline V gives CDR1 SEHNR, CDR2 FQNEAQ (reference sequence). Deletions cut 5 bases from V and 7 bases from J, with 11 bases between. This CDR3 contains 12 residues. The CDR3 loop is CASSPLGLEAFF. The DNA for the CDR3 is TGTGCCAGCAGCCCCCTTGGACTTGAAGCTTTCTTT.

There are many counts of this clonotype. As DNA, the CDR3 is TGTGCCAGCAGTGTAGGGACAGGGGCCACCGGGGAGCTGTTTTTT. Translated, it gives CASSVGTGATGELFF. The chain is built from TRBV2 and TRBJ2-2; 10 bases line up with TRBD1. This CDR3 spans 15 amino acids. Per germline, CDR1 SNHLY and CDR2 FYNNEI. V shed 4 bases and J 4 bases; nucleotides not matched to a gene: 3.

This chain uses TRBV30 with TRBJ1-6; 9 bases align to TRBD1. The trim removed 3 bases at V and 6 bases at J, leaving 3 bases unmatched. Germline CDR1 and CDR2: GTSNPN and SVGIG (reference sequence). The CDR3 covers 14 residues. CDR3 nucleotides: TGTGCCTGGAGGTACAGGGGGCCTAATTCACCCCTCCACTTT. This encodes CAWRYRGPNSPLHF.

The chain is built from TRBV11-2 and TRBJ2-2; D is perhaps TRBD2 (5 bases). In germline, CDR1 is SGHAT, CDR2 FQNNGV. Between the trimmed V and J ends, which lost 5 bases and 0 bases, there was a span of 13 bases. The CDR3 totals 16 residues. The CDR3 DNA follows: TGTGCCAGCAGCCAAGAGGGAGTTGCGAACACCGGGGAGCTGTTTTTT. This codes for CASSQEGVANTGELFF.

CDR3 residues: CASSYVSSGRHEQYF. The CDR3, as DNA: TGTGCCAGCAGTTACGTTTCCAGCGGGAGACACGAGCAGTACTTC. The rearrangement joins TRBV6-5 to TRBJ2-7; 8 bases align to TRBD2. Germline V gene sequence: CDR1 MNHEY, CDR2 SVGAGI. V lost 2 bases, J lost 5 bases, and 8 bases stayed unmatched. The CDR3 is 15 amino acids.

This clonotype was recorded many times. The chain recombines TRBV28 with TRBJ1-6, with 9 bases aligning to TRBD1. This CDR3 contains 15 residues. The trim removed 6 bases at V and 9 bases at J, leaving 9 bases unmatched. From germline, CDR1 is MDHEN and CDR2 SYDVKM. CDR3 sequence: CASSAPRDRVSPLHF. CDR3 nucleotides: TGTGCCAGCAGCGCCCCCCGGGACAGGGTTTCACCCCTCCACTTT. The full variable domain, with the rest looked up from reference TRBV28 and TRBJ1-6, is DVKVTQSSRYLVKRTGEKVFLECVQDMDHENMFWYRQDPGLGLRLIYFSYDVKMKEKGDIPEGYSVSREKKERFSLILESASTNQTSMYLCASSAPRDRVSPLHFGNGTRLTVT.

This chain joins TRBV9 and TRBJ2-7, with D unclear. The CDR3 contains 11 residues. The V end was cut by 5 bases, the J end by 4 bases, with 7 bases between. Germline V gene sequence: CDR1 SGDLS, CDR2 YYNGEE. The CDR3 nucleotides are TGTGCCAGCAGAGACAAATACGAGCAGTACTTC. This codes for CASRDKYEQYF.

Many counts were recorded for this clonotype. This chain connects TRBV2 to TRBJ1-3, with D hard to call. Germline assignment: CDR1 SNHLY and CDR2 FYNNEI. The CDR3 spans 18 residues. V lost 7 bases and J lost 3, with 25 bases in between. The CDR3 nucleotides read TGTGCCAGCAAGGTGAAGACGGAGTCATCCGCACTTGGAAACACCATATATTTT. Amino acid sequence: CASKVKTESSALGNTIYF.

This clonotype was observed at least ten times. The chain links TRBV30 to TRBJ2-2; 10 positions agree with TRBD1. CDR1 and CDR2 from the germline V gene are GTSNPN and SVGIG (reference sequence). With 7 bases clipped from V and 4 bases from J, the junction kept 3 bases outside the gene matches. This CDR3 comprises 13 residues. In DNA, the CDR3 is TGTGCCTCGGACAGGGGGGGCACCGGGGAGCTGTTTTTT. This codes for CASDRGGTGELFF.

This clonotype came up many times. The V and J genes are TRBV7-2 and TRBJ2-3; 7 nucleotides match TRBD1. This CDR3 contains 14 residues. Trimming cost V 3 bases and J 3 bases; bases outside gene matches: 3. CDR1 is SGHTA and CDR2 is FQGNSA in the germline V gene. CDR3 sequence reads: CASSFARGTDTQYF. In DNA, the CDR3 is TGTGCCAGCAGCTTTGCCAGGGGGACAGATACGCAGTATTTT.

This clonotype has at least ten counts. The rearrangement joins TRBV7-2 to TRBJ2-3; D call uncertain. The CDR3 sequence is 12 residues long. Germline V gives CDR1 SGHTA, CDR2 FQGNSA. V lost 3 bases and J 6 bases, leaving 7 bases between the germline ends. The CDR3 is CASSFYGDTQYF. The CDR3 nucleotides are TGTGCCAGCAGCTTCTATGGGGATACGCAGTATTTT.